The 10 T cell receptor beta chains listed next were all sequenced from one sample in a study of cytomegalovirus exposure and HLA in healthy donors. PCR used 60 Vbeta primers and 13 Jbeta primers. This table comes from immunoSEQ multiplex PCR, and its TCRdb copy is limited to in-frame clones, with some not included. Altogether 100,000 to 150,000 clones are present, about 76% being singletons, with the ten largest covering less than 2.5%. Sequenced sample: PBMCs. These receptors were taken from a woman between 40 and 55 years old in good health and CMV-seronegative.

The J gene is TRBJ2-5, the V gene TRBV7-2; TRBD2 aligns across 8 bases. The CDR3 spans 15 residues. Germline V gene lookup returns CDR1 SGHTA and CDR2 FQGNSA. V lost 6 bases to trimming and J lost 11 bases; unmatched junction nucleotides: 17. CDR3 DNA sequence: TGTGCCAGCAGTAATTTCGGGGGGGGGCCTAATCTTCAGTACTTC. It translates to CASSNFGGGPNLQYF.

This clone appeared a few times. The chain uses TRBV30 and TRBJ1-1; D ambiguous. Germline V gene sequence: CDR1 GTSNPN, CDR2 SVGIG (reference sequence). Trimming shortened V by 0 bases and J by 1 base, and 6 bases separated the two germline ends. The CDR3 is 13 amino acids. The CDR3 coding sequence is TGTGCCTGGAGTGTAAAACAGAACACTGAAGCTTTCTTT. This translates into CAWSVKQNTEAFF.

The chain is built from TRBV5-6 and TRBJ2-7; 9 bases match TRBD1. The CDR3 totals 14 residues. The junction had 8 bases not matched to a gene; V was cut back by 4 bases and J by 6 bases. Germline CDR1 SGHDT, CDR2 YYEEEE. The CDR3 is CASSMTGGNGEQYF. Written as DNA, the CDR3 is TGTGCCAGCAGCATGACAGGGGGGAACGGCGAGCAGTACTTC.

The chain combines TRBV5-1 with TRBJ2-7, with TRBD2 matching over 10 bases. The V segment lost 2 bases and the J segment 1 base; nucleotides outside the gene matches: 9. The length of the CDR3 is 17 residues. CDR1 is SGHRS, CDR2 YFSETQ, per germline. CDR3 DNA: TGCGCCAGCAGCTTAAGAGCGGGAGGGCTGGAGTCCTACGAGCAGTACTTC. It is translated as CASSLRAGGLESYEQYF.

The rearrangement links TRBV5-4 to TRBJ2-1, with 15 bases fitting TRBD2. CDR1 and CDR2 from the germline V gene are SGHNT and YYREEE (reference sequence). This CDR3 is built from 15 residues. Losses at the gene ends were 4 bases for V and 8 bases for J; bases not matched to a gene: 4. The CDR3 here is CASSPGLAGGYEQFF. DNA of the CDR3: TGTGCCAGCAGCCCGGGACTAGCGGGAGGTTATGAGCAGTTCTTC.

The genes are TRBV10-3 and TRBJ1-1; the match to TRBD1 covers 8 bases. Germline CDR1 and CDR2: ENHRY and SYGVKD. V trimming: 6 bases; J trimming: 6 bases; junction bases outside the gene matches: 12. CDR3 length equals 15 residues. In nucleotides, the CDR3 is TGTGCCATCAGCGAACCGGGACAGGCTTTCGCTGAAGCTTTCTTT. Amino acids: CAISEPGQAFAEAFF.

The rearrangement links TRBV9 to TRBJ1-1; D is undetermined. Germline V gene lookup returns CDR1 SGDLS and CDR2 YYNGEE. Trimming took off 1 base at V and 4 bases at J, with 14 bases between the two ends. This CDR3 has 15 residues. The CDR3 nucleotides are TGTGCCAGCAGCGTACCGGAGGGAAGTGGCACTGAAGCTTTCTTT. Protein sequence: CASSVPEGSGTEAFF.

V and J are TRBV9 and TRBJ1-3, with D possibly matching TRBD1 (6 bases). Germline V gene sequence: CDR1 SGDLS, CDR2 YYNGEE. V lost 4 bases and J lost 1, with 12 bases in between. The CDR3 consists of 15 residues. This CDR3 is CASSPAGDSGNTIYF. The CDR3 nucleotides read TGTGCCAGCAGCCCCGCAGGGGATTCTGGAAACACCATATATTTT.

The chain employs TRBV15 and TRBJ2-6; TRBD2 aligns across 7 bases. The junction had 2 bases not matched to a gene; V was cut back by 8 bases and J by 4 bases. CDR1 and CDR2 from the germline V gene are LNHNV and YYDKDF (reference sequence). The CDR3 has 13 amino acids. The CDR3 sequence is CATRGVGANVLTF. In nucleotides, the CDR3 is TGTGCCACCCGGGGGGTGGGGGCCAACGTCCTGACTTTC.

This chain connects TRBV7-2 to TRBJ2-5, with unresolved D. The J call could be wrong; TRBJ2-7 is a better fit for the DNA end. Germline V gene sequence: CDR1 SGHTA, CDR2 FQGNSA. The CDR3 consists of 12 residues. CDR3 loop: CASSLLGYEQYF. The CDR3 DNA follows: TGTGCCAGCAGCTTATTGGGCTACGAGCAGTACTTC.